The text below deals with one TCR beta chain. Assay used: immunoSEQ multiplex PCR; TCRdb lists only in-frame clones, some missing. The sample shows some 2,100,000 clones, around 95% of them seen only once. The data originate from a study of shared clonotypes between healthy human individuals. V dropped 4 bases and J dropped 8; count of bases not matched to a gene: 10. Germline V gene lookup returns CDR1 SQVTM and CDR2 ANQGSEA. This CDR3 is built from 14 residues. CD4+ cells yielded CD45RA+ naive and CD45RA-negative memory subsets. The specimen sequenced was naive CD4+ T cells sorted from blood. Subset in this sample: CD45RA+ positively selected. The TCR originated in a man aged 18-30 years in good health. This chain links TRBV29-1 with TRBJ1-2; 10 bases agree with TRBD1. CDR3 DNA sequence: TGCAGCGTTGTAGGGGACAGGGGTATGGAGGGCTACACCTTC. Protein product: CSVVGDRGMEGYTF.